The 18 T cell receptor beta chains reported below all come from one sample, sequenced in a study of T cells in localized non-small cell lung cancer. Assay: immunoSEQ multiplex PCR; the TCRdb copy retains only in-frame clones and omits some. The sample shows just over 20,000 clones, approximately 84% of them seen only once. The sequences come from peripheral blood, collected before any cancer treatment. All receptors derive from a man between 40 and 70 years old with stage I lung adenocarcinoma.

The chain employs TRBV19 and TRBJ2-7, with 10 bases that match TRBD2. Germline values: CDR1 LNHDA, CDR2 SQIVND (reference sequence). The CDR3 runs 13 residues. Unmatched junction bases numbered 3, after V lost 1 base and J lost 9 bases. CDR3 amino acids: CASSIGLAGVQYF. DNA for the CDR3: TGTGCCAGTAGTATAGGACTAGCGGGTGTGCAGTACTTC.

The chain joins TRBV28 to TRBJ1-6, with TRBD1 as a possible D gene (5 bases). The germline gives CDR1 MDHEN, CDR2 SYDVKM. This CDR3 has 14 amino acids. Trimming shortened V by 2 bases and J by 7 bases, and 9 bases separated the two germline ends. The DNA of the CDR3 is TGTGCCAGCAGTTTAGGGGGGGACAATTCACCCCTCCACTTT. The encoded protein is CASSLGGDNSPLHF.

The gene calls are TRBV11-2 and TRBJ2-7; D is unresolved. Germline V lookup: CDR1 SGHAT, CDR2 FQNNGV. Trimming stripped 5 bases from V and 2 bases from J, with 4 bases between. The CDR3 runs to 11 residues. The CDR3 here is CASSPAYEQYF. The CDR3 DNA follows: TGTGCCAGCAGCCCAGCCTACGAGCAGTACTTC.

The J gene is TRBJ2-7, the V gene TRBV5-4, with D possibly matching TRBD1 (6 bases). The CDR3 covers 16 residues. Trimming stripped 0 bases from V and 5 bases from J, with 18 bases between. Germline lookup yields CDR1 SGHNT and CDR2 YYREEE (reference sequence). CDR3 amino acids: CASSLAFGGAEDEQYF. In DNA form, the CDR3 reads TGTGCCAGCAGCTTGGCCTTTGGGGGCGCAGAGGACGAGCAGTACTTC.

The CDR3 coding sequence is TGCGCCAGCAGCCCCCTGGGCGGGTGGGACAATGAGCAGTTCTTC. Amino acids: CASSPLGGWDNEQFF. The chain has TRBV5-1 and TRBJ2-1; the D gene is possibly TRBD2 (5 bases). Per the germline V gene, CDR1 is SGHRS and CDR2 is YFSETQ. CDR3 length: 15 amino acids. Trimming removed 4 bases from V and 5 bases from J, with 16 bases in between.

This clone was seen a few times. The rearrangement links TRBV7-6 to TRBJ2-1, with 8 bases that match TRBD2. Germline loops: CDR1 SGHVS, CDR2 FNYEAQ. Trimming cost V 2 bases and J 8 bases; bases outside gene matches: 2. The CDR3 loop spans 13 amino acids. The CDR3 here is CASSLRAGDEQFF. In DNA form, the CDR3 reads TGTGCCAGCAGCTTAAGAGCGGGGGATGAGCAGTTCTTC.

V gene TRBV6-5 combines with J gene TRBJ1-6; 9 nucleotides agree with TRBD1. This CDR3 is built from 16 residues. V dropped 4 bases and J dropped 8; count of bases not matched to a gene: 9. Germline values: CDR1 MNHEY, CDR2 SVGAGI. CDR3: CASSSWTGEGYSPLHF. The DNA of the CDR3 is TGTGCCAGCAGTTCCTGGACAGGGGAAGGGTATTCACCCCTCCACTTT.

The gene calls are TRBV9 and TRBJ2-3, with a weak D call TRBD2 (5 bases). The CDR3 length is 15 residues. Germline CDR1 reads SGDLS; CDR2 reads YYNGEE. Trimming shortened V by 0 bases and J by 3 bases, and 11 bases separated the two germline ends. DNA for the CDR3: TGTGCCAGCAGCGTAGCGGGGTTTTGGACAGATACGCAGTATTTT. Amino acids: CASSVAGFWTDTQYF.

The chain recombines TRBV7-2 with TRBJ2-5; 8 nucleotides align to TRBD2. The CDR3 totals 17 residues. Germline CDR1 SGHTA, CDR2 FQGNSA. The V segment lost 1 base and the J segment 5 bases; nucleotides outside the gene matches: 12. The CDR3 spells CASSLGPRRERGETQYF. The DNA for the CDR3 is TGTGCCAGCAGCTTAGGTCCAAGGCGGGAGCGGGGGGAGACCCAGTACTTC.

The gene calls are TRBV18 and TRBJ2-6; D not certain. The CDR3 is made up of 15 amino acids. Trimming removed 5 bases from V and 0 bases from J, with 8 bases in between. Germline V gene data show CDR1 as KGHSH and CDR2 as LQKENI. The DNA of the CDR3 is TGTGCCAGCTCATCGAGCACCTCTGGGGCCAACGTCCTGACTTTC. Protein product: CASSSSTSGANVLTF.

The V and J genes are TRBV4-1 and TRBJ2-5; D gene ambiguous. The CDR3 sequence is 12 residues long. The germline V gene encodes CDR1 MGHRA and CDR2 YSYEKL. Trimming removed 0 bases at V and 6 bases at J, with 5 bases between. CDR3 coding DNA: TGCGCCAGCAGCCAAGATGGGCAGACCCAGTACTTC. It encodes CASSQDGQTQYF.

The chain is built from TRBV11-2 and TRBJ2-4; D tentatively fits TRBD1 or TRBD2 (5 bases each). This CDR3 region has 12 residues. The germline CDR1 and CDR2 sequences are SGHAT and FQNNGV. V lost 3 bases and J lost 12, with 12 bases in between. The CDR3 here is CASSLGESTQYF. CDR3 DNA: TGTGCCAGCAGCTTGGGGGAATCGACTCAGTACTTC.

This clone has a single count. The chain links TRBV4-1 to TRBJ2-7; the D is unclear. The CDR3 length is 15 residues. Germline V gives CDR1 MGHRA, CDR2 YSYEKL. Trimming removed 1 base from V and 3 bases from J, with 13 bases in between. The CDR3, as DNA: TGCGCCAGCAGCCAAGGAGGTCAGGCGATCTACGAGCAGTACTTC. It specifies CASSQGGQAIYEQYF.

The table lists this clone with a count of one. V usage is TRBV27 and J usage is TRBJ1-5, with 7 bases fitting TRBD1. Trimming at V came to 1 base and at J to 6 bases, leaving 6 bases not matched to a gene. CDR1 is MNHEY and CDR2 is SMNVEV in the germline V gene (reference sequence). This CDR3 region has 15 residues. CDR3 bases: TGTGCCAGCAGTTTATTAGGGGGCGAGGGTCAGCCCCAGCATTTT. Its translation is CASSLLGGEGQPQHF.

The rearrangement joins TRBV18 to TRBJ2-1; 10 positions match TRBD2. After removal of 10 bases from V and 5 bases from J, the junction contained 8 bases not matched to a gene. Germline loops: CDR1 KGHSH, CDR2 LQKENI. The CDR3 is 14 residues long. Written as DNA, the CDR3 is TGTGCCAACACGCTAGCGGGGGCCGACAATGAGCAGTTCTTC. Residues: CANTLAGADNEQFF.

This chain connects TRBV19 to TRBJ2-1; D uncertain. This CDR3 region has 19 residues. Trimming cost V 2 bases and J 0 bases, with 20 bases left between them. CDR1 is LNHDA and CDR2 is SQIVND in the germline V gene (reference sequence). CDR3 residues: CASSIIGMGLVGSYNEQFF. In DNA, the CDR3 is TGTGCCAGTAGTATAATAGGTATGGGTCTAGTCGGCTCCTACAATGAGCAGTTCTTC. Variable domain in full (rest from reference TRBV19 and TRBJ2-1): DGGITQSPKYLFRKEGQNVTLSCEQNLNHDAMYWYRQDPGQGLRLIYYSQIVNDFQKGDIAEGYSVSREKKESFPLTVTSAQKNPTAFYLCASSIIGMGLVGSYNEQFFGPGTRLTVL.

About this clone: The sample has other DNA sequences that encode this CDR3 too. The rearrangement links TRBV12-5 to TRBJ2-7; no clear D. The CDR3 is made up of 14 amino acids. V lost 5 bases to trimming and J lost 5 bases, with 16 bases between them. CDR1 LGHNT and CDR2 FRNRAP come from the germline V gene. The CDR3 region has the DNA TGTGCTAGTGGTCCCCCCCCCGGCCAGAACGAGCAGTACTTC. Translation: CASGPPPGQNEQYF.

In its sample, this clone was seen once. This chain uses TRBV29-1 with TRBJ2-7; D ambiguous. Trimming removed 4 bases at V and 3 bases at J, with 13 bases between. The germline gives CDR1 SQVTM, CDR2 ANQGSEA. This CDR3 is built from 13 residues. CDR3 region: CSVASDDNYEQYF. The CDR3 DNA is TGCAGCGTTGCAAGCGACGATAACTACGAGCAGTACTTC.